What follows describes a single TCR beta chain. PCR was performed a second time for about 7 to 12 cycles using a sample-barcoded 5' primer and a J-beta primer mix. Via MiXCR, TCRdb re-called the 5' RACE reads, giving one row per CDR3 protein. The sample holds some 370,000 distinct CDR3 sequences; about half are singletons and the top ten take 45% to 60%. The data are from a study of blood T cells in healthy people across ages. The CDR3 has 15 amino acids. Germline values: CDR1 SQVTM, CDR2 ANQGSEA. Isolation recovered at least 6.5 million PBMCs from every sample. The sample taken for sequencing was blood. The clonotype was recovered from a man aged 55 to 70 in good health. The chain combines TRBV29-1 with TRBJ2-1; 7 nucleotides match TRBD2. The J call may be faulty, since TRBJ2-7 better matches the DNA end. CDR3 nucleotides: TGCAGCGTCGAACCTGTGACTAGCAGACACAATGAGCAGTACTTC. Residues: CSVEPVTSRHNEQYF.